This TCR beta chain was identified in a study of blood T cell repertoires in COVID-19. Turning to the study itself: COVID-19 samples collected from the United States, Italy and Spain covered acute and convalescent phases.

This CDR3 has 12 residues. Trimming pared 5 bases from V and 2 bases from J, leaving 6 bases between. Per germline, CDR1 PRHDT and CDR2 FYEKMQ (reference sequence). Original methodology: Estimation of nucleated cell counts relied on the amplification of reference gene primers. Some clones are missing from TCRdb's copy, which holds only in-frame ones; the method was immunoSEQ multiplex PCR. The V and J calls and clone size were taken over from that table, and D and trimming were inferred from the DNA. The repertoire has approximately 300,000 clones, approximately 88% of them found once; the top ten carry about 6.8%.

Sequencing was carried out using peripheral blood. The clonotype was recovered from a man younger than 35 who had recovered from COVID-19. The V gene is TRBV13, the J gene TRBJ1-2; no clear D gene. DNA for the CDR3: TGTGCCAGCAGCACTCTGAACTATGGCTACACCTTC. Amino acid sequence: CASSTLNYGYTF.